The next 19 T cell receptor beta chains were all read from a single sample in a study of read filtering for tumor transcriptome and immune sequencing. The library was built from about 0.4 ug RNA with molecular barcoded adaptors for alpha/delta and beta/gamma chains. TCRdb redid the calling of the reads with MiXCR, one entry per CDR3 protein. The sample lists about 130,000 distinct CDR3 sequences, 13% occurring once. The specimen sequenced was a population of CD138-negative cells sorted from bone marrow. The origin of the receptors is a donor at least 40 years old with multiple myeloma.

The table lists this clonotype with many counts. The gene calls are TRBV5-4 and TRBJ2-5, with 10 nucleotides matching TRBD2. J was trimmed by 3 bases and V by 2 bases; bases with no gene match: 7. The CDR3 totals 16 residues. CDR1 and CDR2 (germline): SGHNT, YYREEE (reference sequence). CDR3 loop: CASSFHRLAGEETQYF. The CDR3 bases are TGTGCCAGCAGCTTTCATCGGCTAGCGGGGGAAGAGACCCAGTACTTC. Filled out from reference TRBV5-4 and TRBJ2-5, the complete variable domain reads ETGVTQSPTHLIKTRGQQVTLRCSSQSGHNTVSWYQQALGQGPQFIFQYYREEENGRGNFPPRFSGLQFPNYSSELNVNALELDDSALYLCASSFHRLAGEETQYFGPGTRLLVL.

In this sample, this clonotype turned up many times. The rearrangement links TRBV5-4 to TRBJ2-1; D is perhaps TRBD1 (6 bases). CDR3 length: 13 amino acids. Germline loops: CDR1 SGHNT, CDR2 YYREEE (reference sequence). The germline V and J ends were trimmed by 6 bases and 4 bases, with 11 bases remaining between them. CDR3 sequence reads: CASKIDRYNEQFF. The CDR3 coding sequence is TGTGCCAGCAAGATTGACAGGTACAATGAGCAGTTCTTC.

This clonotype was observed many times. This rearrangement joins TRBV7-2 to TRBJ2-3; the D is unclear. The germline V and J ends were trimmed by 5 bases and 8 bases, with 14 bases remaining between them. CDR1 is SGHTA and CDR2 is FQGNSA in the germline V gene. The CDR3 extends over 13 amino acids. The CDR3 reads CASSPAERGTQYF. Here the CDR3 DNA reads TGTGCCAGCAGCCCGGCTGAGCGAGGTACGCAGTATTTT.

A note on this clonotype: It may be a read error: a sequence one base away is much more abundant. In DNA form, the CDR3 reads TGCAGCGTCGGTATACAGGGGCAAACCGGGGAGCCGTTTTTT. The encoded protein is CSVGIQGQTGEPFF. The rearrangement uses TRBV29-1 and TRBJ2-2; 7 nucleotides agree with TRBD1. This CDR3 region has 14 residues. From germline, CDR1 is SQVTM and CDR2 ANQGSEA.

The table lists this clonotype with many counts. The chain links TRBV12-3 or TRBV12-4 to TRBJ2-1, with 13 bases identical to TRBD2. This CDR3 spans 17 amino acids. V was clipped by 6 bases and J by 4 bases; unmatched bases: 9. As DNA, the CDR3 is TGTGCCAGCAGGGGTGGGACTAGCGGGAAGGGGTACAATGAGCAGTTCTTC. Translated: CASRGGTSGKGYNEQFF.

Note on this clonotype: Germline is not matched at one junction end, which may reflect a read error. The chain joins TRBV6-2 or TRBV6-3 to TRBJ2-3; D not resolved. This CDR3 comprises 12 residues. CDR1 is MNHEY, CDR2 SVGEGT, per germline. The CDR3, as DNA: TGTGCCAGCAGACGCCCGGACGATACGCTGTATTTT. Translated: CASRRPDDTLYF.

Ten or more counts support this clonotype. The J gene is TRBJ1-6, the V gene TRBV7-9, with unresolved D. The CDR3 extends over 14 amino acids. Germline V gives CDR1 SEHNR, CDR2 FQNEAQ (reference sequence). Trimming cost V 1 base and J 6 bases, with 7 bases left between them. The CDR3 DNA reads TGTGCCAGCAGCTTAGGGCAGCTTAATTCACCCCTCCACTTT. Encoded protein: CASSLGQLNSPLHF.

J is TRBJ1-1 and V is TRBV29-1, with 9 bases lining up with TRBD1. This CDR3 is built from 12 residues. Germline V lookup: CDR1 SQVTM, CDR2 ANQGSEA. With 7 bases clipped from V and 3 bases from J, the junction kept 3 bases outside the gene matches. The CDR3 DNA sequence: TGCAGCGCCCGACAGGGGGACACTGAAGCTTTCTTT. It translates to CSARQGDTEAFF.

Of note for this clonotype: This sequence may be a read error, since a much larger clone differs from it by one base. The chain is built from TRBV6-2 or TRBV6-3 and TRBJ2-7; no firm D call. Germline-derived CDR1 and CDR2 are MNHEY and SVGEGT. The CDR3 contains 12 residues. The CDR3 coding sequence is TGTGCCAGCTCGAGCGCCTCCTACGATCAGTACTTC. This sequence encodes CASSSASYDQYF.

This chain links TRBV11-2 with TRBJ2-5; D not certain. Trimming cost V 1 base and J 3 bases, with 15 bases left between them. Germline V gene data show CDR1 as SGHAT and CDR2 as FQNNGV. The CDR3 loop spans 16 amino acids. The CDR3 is CASSLVVERRKETQYF. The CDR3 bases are TGTGCCAGCAGCTTAGTGGTAGAGAGGCGGAAAGAGACCCAGTACTTC.

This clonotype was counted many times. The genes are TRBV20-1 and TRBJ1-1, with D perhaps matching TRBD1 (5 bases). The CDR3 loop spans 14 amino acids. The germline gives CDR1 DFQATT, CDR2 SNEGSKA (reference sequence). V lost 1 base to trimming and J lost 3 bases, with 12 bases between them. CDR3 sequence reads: CSARGGASYTEAFF. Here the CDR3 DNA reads TGCAGTGCTAGAGGCGGGGCGAGTTACACTGAAGCTTTCTTT.

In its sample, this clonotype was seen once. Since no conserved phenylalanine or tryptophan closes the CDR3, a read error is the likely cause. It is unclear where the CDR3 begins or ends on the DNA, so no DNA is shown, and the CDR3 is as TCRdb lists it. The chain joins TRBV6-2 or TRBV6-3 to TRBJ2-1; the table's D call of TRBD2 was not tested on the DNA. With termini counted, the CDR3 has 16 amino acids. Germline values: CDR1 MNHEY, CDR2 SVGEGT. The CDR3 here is CASSYGLAGHYNEQIY.

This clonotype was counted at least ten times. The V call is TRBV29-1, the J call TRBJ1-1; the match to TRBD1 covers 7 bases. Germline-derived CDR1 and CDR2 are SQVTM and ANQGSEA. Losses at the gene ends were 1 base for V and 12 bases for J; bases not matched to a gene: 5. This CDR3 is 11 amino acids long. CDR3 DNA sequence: TGCAGCGTTGAAGGTGAGGGGGCTACTTTCTTT. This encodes CSVEGEGATFF.

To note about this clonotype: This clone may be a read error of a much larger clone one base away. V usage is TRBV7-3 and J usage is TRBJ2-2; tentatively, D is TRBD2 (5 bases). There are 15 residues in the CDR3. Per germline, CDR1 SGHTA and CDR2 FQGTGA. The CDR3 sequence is CASSLLIANTGEPFF. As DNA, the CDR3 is TGTGCCAGCAGCTTACTGATAGCGAACACCGGGGAGCCGTTTTTT. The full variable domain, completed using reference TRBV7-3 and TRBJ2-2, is GAGVSQTPSNKVTEKGKYVELRCDPISGHTALYWYRQSLGQGPEFLIYFQGTGAADDSGLPNDRFFAVRPEGSVSTLKIQRTERGDSAVYLCASSLLIANTGEPFFGEGSRLTVL.

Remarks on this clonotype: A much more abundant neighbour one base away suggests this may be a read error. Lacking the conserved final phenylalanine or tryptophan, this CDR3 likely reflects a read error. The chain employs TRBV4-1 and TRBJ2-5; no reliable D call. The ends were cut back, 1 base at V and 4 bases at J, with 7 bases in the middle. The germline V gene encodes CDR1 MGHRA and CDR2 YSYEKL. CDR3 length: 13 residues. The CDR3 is CASSQVQRETQYL. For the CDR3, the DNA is TGCGCCAGCAGCCAAGTGCAGCGAGAGACCCAGTACCTC.

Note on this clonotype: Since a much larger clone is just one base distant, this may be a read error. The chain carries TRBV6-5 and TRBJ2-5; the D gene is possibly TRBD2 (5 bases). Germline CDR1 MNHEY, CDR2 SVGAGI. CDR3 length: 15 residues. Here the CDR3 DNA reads TGTGCCAGCAGTTACGGAGGAGCGGAGCAAGAGACCCGGTACTTC. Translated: CASSYGGAEQETRYF.

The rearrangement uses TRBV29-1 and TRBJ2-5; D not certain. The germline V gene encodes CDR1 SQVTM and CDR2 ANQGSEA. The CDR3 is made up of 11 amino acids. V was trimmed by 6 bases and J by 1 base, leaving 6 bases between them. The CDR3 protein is CSVHFQETQYF. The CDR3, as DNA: TGCAGCGTCCACTTCCAAGAGACCCAGTACTTC. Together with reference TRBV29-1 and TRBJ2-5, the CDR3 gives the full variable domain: SAVISQKPSRDICQRGTSLTIQCQVDSQVTMMFWYRQQPGQSLTLIATANQGSEATYESGFVIDKFPISRPNLTFSTLTVSNMSPEDSSIYLCSVHFQETQYFGPGTRLLVL.

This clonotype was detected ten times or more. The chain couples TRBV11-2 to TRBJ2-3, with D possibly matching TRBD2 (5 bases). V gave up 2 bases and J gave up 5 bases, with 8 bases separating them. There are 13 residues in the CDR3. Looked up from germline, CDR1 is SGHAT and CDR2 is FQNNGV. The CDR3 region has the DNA TGTGCCAGCAGCTTACGGGCGGGAGATACGCAGTATTTT. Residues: CASSLRAGDTQYF.

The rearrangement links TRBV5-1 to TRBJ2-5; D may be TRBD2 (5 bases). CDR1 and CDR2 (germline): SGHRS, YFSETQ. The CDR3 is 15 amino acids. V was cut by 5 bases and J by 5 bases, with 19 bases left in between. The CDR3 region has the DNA TGCGCCAGCAGTCAGGATGGAGGAGCGAGGGAGACCCAGTACTTC. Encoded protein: CASSQDGGARETQYF.